This passage covers 11 T cell receptor beta chains from one sample sequenced in a study of T cells after yellow fever vaccination. Each CDR3 protein gets one entry after TCRdb re-called the 5' RACE reads with MiXCR. The data hold approximately 140,000 distinct CDR3 sequences, with around 7.7% observed a single time. The sample was CD4+ T cells sorted from PBMCs, taken 5 days after the yellow fever booster vaccination. These receptors all come from a man aged 25-40 years who received the YFV17D yellow fever vaccine.

The table lists this clonotype with many counts. CDR3 DNA: TGCGCCAGCAGCTGGGGCGGAGGCGGGGAAAAACTGTTTTTT. Its translation is CASSWGGGGEKLFF. This chain uses TRBV5-1 with TRBJ1-4, with D perhaps TRBD1 (5 bases). Per the germline V gene, CDR1 is SGHRS and CDR2 is YFSETQ. The CDR3 sequence is 14 residues long. Between the trimmed V and J ends, which lost 3 bases and 8 bases, there was a span of 14 bases.

The chain combines TRBV14 with TRBJ2-5; TRBD2 matches 15 bases. This CDR3 has 16 amino acids. V lost 3 bases to trimming and J lost 4 bases; unmatched junction nucleotides: 3. Germline values: CDR1 SGHDN, CDR2 FVKESK. Here the CDR3 reads CASSQPGLAGGETQYF. In nucleotides, the CDR3 is TGTGCCAGCAGCCAGCCGGGACTAGCGGGAGGAGAGACCCAGTACTTC.

This chain uses TRBV18 with TRBJ2-1; maybe TRBD2 (5 bases). The germline V gene encodes CDR1 KGHSH and CDR2 LQKENI. The CDR3 sequence is 14 residues long. The V and J ends lost 0 bases and 13 bases respectively, with 16 bases between them. In nucleotides, the CDR3 is TGTGCCAGCTCACCACCATCACTAGATAGGCACCAGTTCTTC. It specifies CASSPPSLDRHQFF.

This clonotype was detected many times. The chain employs TRBV5-1 and TRBJ2-5; D perhaps matches TRBD2 (6 bases). Trimming pared 4 bases from V and 5 bases from J, leaving 12 bases between. The CDR3 is 13 amino acids. Germline loops: CDR1 SGHRS, CDR2 YFSETQ. Written as DNA, the CDR3 is TGCGCCAGCAGCGATCCGGGAGCTGAGACCCAGTACTTC. Its translation is CASSDPGAETQYF.

This clonotype was counted at least ten times. This chain uses TRBV5-1 with TRBJ2-1; D is unresolved. CDR1 is SGHRS and CDR2 is YFSETQ in the germline V gene. The V gene lost 2 bases and the J gene lost 8 bases, with 8 bases spanning the gap. The CDR3 consists of 12 residues. The CDR3 is CASSFPDHEQFF. The DNA of the CDR3 is TGCGCCAGCAGCTTCCCGGACCATGAGCAGTTCTTC.

This clonotype showed up just once. This chain joins TRBV20-1 and TRBJ2-1, with 10 nucleotides matching TRBD2. This CDR3 contains 15 residues. Germline CDR1 reads DFQATT; CDR2 reads SNEGSKA (reference sequence). The V gene end was trimmed by 4 bases and the J gene end by 7 bases; junction bases not matched to a gene: 10. In nucleotides, the CDR3 is TGCAGTGCTAACAAGCGGGAGGGCCCCTCGAATGAGCAGTTCTTC. Its translation: CSANKREGPSNEQFF.

This clonotype was detected many times. CDR3 loop: CASSQDPVSGEFRVNEKLFF. The CDR3 DNA follows: TGTGCCAGCAGCCAAGACCCAGTATCGGGGGAATTCCGCGTTAATGAAAAACTGTTTTTT. This chain uses TRBV3-1 with TRBJ1-4; D perhaps matches TRBD1 (5 bases). Trimming removed 0 bases from V and 4 bases from J, with 24 bases in between. This CDR3 has 20 amino acids. Germline loops: CDR1 LGHDT, CDR2 YNNKEL (reference sequence). The complete variable domain, with remaining parts taken from reference TRBV3-1 and TRBJ1-4, reads DTAVSQTPKYLVTQMGNDKSIKCEQNLGHDTMYWYKQDSKKFLKIMFSYNNKELIINETVPNRFSPKSPDKAHLNLHINSLELGDSAVYFCASSQDPVSGEFRVNEKLFFGSGTQLSVL.

This clonotype came up a few times. The V call is TRBV18, the J call TRBJ2-1; D gene uncertain. Trimming removed 2 bases from V and 9 bases from J, with 14 bases in between. The CDR3 loop spans 14 amino acids. Germline V gene sequence: CDR1 KGHSH, CDR2 LQKENI. The CDR3, as DNA: TGTGCCAGCTCACCATCCCGGGCGGACCGTGAGCAGTTCTTC. Amino acid sequence: CASSPSRADREQFF.

This clonotype showed up just a few times. The chain employs TRBV7-2 and TRBJ2-3; TRBD1 might be the D (5 bases). The CDR3 covers 16 residues. The V gene's germline CDR1 is SGHTA and CDR2 FQGNSA. V lost 5 bases, J lost 2 bases, and 17 bases lay in between. The CDR3 loop reads CASSTGQAPFTDTQYF. The CDR3 DNA reads as TGTGCCAGCAGCACCGGACAAGCACCCTTCACAGATACGCAGTATTTT.

At least ten counts were recorded for this clonotype. The chain combines TRBV5-6 with TRBJ2-7, with D maybe TRBD1 (6 bases). This CDR3 region has 14 residues. With 2 bases removed from V and 4 bases from J, the gap between germline ends came to 13 bases. Per the germline V gene, CDR1 is SGHDT and CDR2 is YYEEEE. CDR3: CASSLLTGSYEQYF. Here the CDR3 DNA reads TGTGCCAGCAGCTTATTGACAGGTTCGTACGAGCAGTACTTC. Complete variable domain (other parts from reference TRBV5-6 and TRBJ2-7): DAGVTQSPTHLIKTRGQQVTLRCSPKSGHDTVSWYQQALGQGPQFIFQYYEEEERQRGNFPDRFSGHQFPNYSSELNVNALLLGDSALYLCASSLLTGSYEQYFGPGTRLTVT.

This clonotype was counted many times. This chain links TRBV7-9 with TRBJ1-4; possible D gene TRBD1, 6 bases. V was trimmed by 5 bases and J by 8 bases, leaving 12 bases between them. Germline V lookup: CDR1 SEHNR, CDR2 FQNEAQ (reference sequence). The CDR3 is 13 residues long. DNA for the CDR3: TGTGCCAGCAGCACGCCCGGGACAGAAAAACTGTTTTTT. It yields the protein CASSTPGTEKLFF. Looking up the rest from reference TRBV7-9 and TRBJ1-4 gives the full variable domain: DTGVSQNPRHKITKRGQNVTFRCDPISEHNRLYWYRQTLGQGPEFLTYFQNEAQLEKSRLLSDRFSAERPKGSFSTLEIQRTEQGDSAMYLCASSTPGTEKLFFGSGTQLSVL.